The source of this TCR beta chain is a study of blood T cells in healthy people across ages. Across the whole study: The template switching approach captured approximately one barcoded beta molecule for every two T cells.

This CDR3 has 12 amino acids. Between the trimmed V and J ends, which lost 4 bases and 10 bases, there was a span of 13 bases. The germline gives CDR1 ENHRY, CDR2 SYGVKD. A second about 6 to 12 cycle PCR used barcoded and J-beta primers. Every individual sample yielded 3 million or more paired-end reads (each containing CDR3). TCRdb re-analysed the 5' RACE reads in MiXCR, keeping a single row per CDR3 protein. Of about 1.5 million distinct CDR3 sequences in the sample, 40% to 50% were seen once. The study drew donors from healthy Caucasian individuals in Russia aged about 6 to 95. Sequencing used blood. The chain has TRBV10-3 and TRBJ1-1; no definite D call. The receptor's source is a young woman in good health. CDR3 residues: CAISGMSQPAFF. CDR3 sequence (DNA): TGTGCCATCAGTGGGATGTCCCAGCCAGCTTTCTTT.